This TCR beta chain was sequenced in a study of cytomegalovirus exposure and HLA in healthy donors. The V gene's germline CDR1 is SEHNR and CDR2 FQNEAQ (reference sequence). Trimming pared 5 bases from V and 2 bases from J, leaving 9 bases between. This CDR3 region has 13 residues. The PCR had 60 Vbeta and 13 Jbeta primers. In the original analysis: In a later analysis, of about 80 million unique beta chains, some 10 million appeared in at least two donors. The protocol was immunoSEQ multiplex PCR, while the TCRdb copy is restricted to in-frame clones and leaves out a portion. Clonal size and the V and J genes are those of that table, whereas D and trimming came from the DNA. The specimen's table records roughly 120,000 clones.

The TCR comes from a middle-aged man in good health and CMV-seronegative. The chain employs TRBV7-9 and TRBJ1-2, with unresolved D. Specimen: PBMCs. The CDR3, as DNA: TGTGCCAGCAGCCAGAGCGAGAACTATGGCTACACCTTC. This translates into CASSQSENYGYTF.